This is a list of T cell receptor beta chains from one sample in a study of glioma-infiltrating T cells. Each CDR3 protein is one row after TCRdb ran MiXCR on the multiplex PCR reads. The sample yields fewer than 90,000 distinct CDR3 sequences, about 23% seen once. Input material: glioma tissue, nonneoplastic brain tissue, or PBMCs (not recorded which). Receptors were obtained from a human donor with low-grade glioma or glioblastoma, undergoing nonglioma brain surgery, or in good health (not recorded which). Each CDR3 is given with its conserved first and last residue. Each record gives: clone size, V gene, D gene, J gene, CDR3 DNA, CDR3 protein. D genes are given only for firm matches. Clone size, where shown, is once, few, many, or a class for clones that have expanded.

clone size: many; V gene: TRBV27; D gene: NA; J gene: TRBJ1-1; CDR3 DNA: TGTGCCAGCAGTTTACGGGGGAACACTGAAGCTTTCTTT; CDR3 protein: CASSLRGNTEAFF
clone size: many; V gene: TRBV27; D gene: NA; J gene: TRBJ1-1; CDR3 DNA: TGTGCCAGCAGTTTAATCCCGGGGTTGAACACTGAAGCTTTCTTT; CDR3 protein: CASSLIPGLNTEAFF
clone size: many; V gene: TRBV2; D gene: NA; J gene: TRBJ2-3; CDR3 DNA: TGTGCCAGCAGTGAATTGGGGGGGCGTAGCACAGATACGCAGTATTTT; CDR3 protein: CASSELGGRSTDTQYF
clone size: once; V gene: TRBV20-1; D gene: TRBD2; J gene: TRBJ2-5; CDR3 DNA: TGCAGTGCTAAGCCTGAGGGACTACCCGGGGTGTCCCAGTACTTC; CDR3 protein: CSAKPEGLPGVSQYF
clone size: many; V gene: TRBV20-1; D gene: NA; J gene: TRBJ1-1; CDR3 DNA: TGCAGTGCCAGGGACGGGCTGAACACTGAAGCTTTCTTT; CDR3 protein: CSARDGLNTEAFF
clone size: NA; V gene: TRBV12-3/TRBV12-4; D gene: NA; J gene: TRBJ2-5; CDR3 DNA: TGTGCCAGCAGTTTAGCGCCGGGCGGGTACCAAGAGACCCAGTACTTC; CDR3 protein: CASSLAPGGYQETQYF
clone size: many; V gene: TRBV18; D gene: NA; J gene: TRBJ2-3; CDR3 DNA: TGTGCCAGCTCGTCCCTCCGGGCTAGTTCTCCACAAGATACGCAGTATTTT; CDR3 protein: CASSSLRASSPQDTQYF
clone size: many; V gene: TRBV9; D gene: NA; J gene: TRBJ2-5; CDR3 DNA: TGTGCCAGCAGCGTAGATCAAGCGGGTACGAGGACCCAGTACTTC; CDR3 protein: CASSVDQAGTRTQYF
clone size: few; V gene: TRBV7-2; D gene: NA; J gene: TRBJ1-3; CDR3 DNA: TGTGCCAGCAGCAAACCGGGACACTTCTCTGGAAACACCATATATTTT; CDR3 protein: CASSKPGHFSGNTIYF
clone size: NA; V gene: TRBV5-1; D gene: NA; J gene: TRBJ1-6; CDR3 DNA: TGCGCCAGCAGCCCTGCTCCGGCCGCTGATAATTCACCCCTCCACTTT; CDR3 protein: CASSPAPAADNSPLHF
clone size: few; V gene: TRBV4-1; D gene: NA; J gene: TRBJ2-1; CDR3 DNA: TGCGCCAGCAGCCAACGAATAGCGGAGCAGCATGAGCAGTTCTTC; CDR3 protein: CASSQRIAEQHEQFF
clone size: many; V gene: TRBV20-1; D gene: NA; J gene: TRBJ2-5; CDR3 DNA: TGCAGTGCCCACCGAGGGGGTCAAGAGACCCAGTACTTC; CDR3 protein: CSAHRGGQETQYF
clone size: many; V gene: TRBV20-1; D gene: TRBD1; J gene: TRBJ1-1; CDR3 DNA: TGCAGTGCTGTCACAGGGGGGGGGAACACTGAAGCTTTCTTT; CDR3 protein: CSAVTGGGNTEAFF
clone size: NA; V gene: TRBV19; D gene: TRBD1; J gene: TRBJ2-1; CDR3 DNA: TGTGCCAGTACCACATACCACGACAGGGCAAATGAGCAGTTCTTC; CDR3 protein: CASTTYHDRANEQFF
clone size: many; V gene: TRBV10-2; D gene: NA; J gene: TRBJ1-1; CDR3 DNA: TGCGCCAGCACCAGGAACACTGAAGCTTTCTTT; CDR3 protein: CASTRNTEAFF
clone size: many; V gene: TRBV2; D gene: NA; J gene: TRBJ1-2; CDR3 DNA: TGTGCCAGCGCTCGATGGGGGGACTATGGCTACACCTTC; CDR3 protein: CASARWGDYGYTF
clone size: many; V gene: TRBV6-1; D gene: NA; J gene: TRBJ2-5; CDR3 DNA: TGTGCCAGCACCCCCAGCGGACAAGAGACCCAGTACTTC; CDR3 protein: CASTPSGQETQYF
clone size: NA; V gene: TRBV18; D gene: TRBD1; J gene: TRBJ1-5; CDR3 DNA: TGTGCCAGCTCGGCCGGGACAGGGACAAATCAGACCCAGCATTTT; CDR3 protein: CASSAGTGTNQTQHF
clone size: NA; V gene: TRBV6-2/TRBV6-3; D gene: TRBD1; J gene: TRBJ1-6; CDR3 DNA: TGTGCCAGCAAGGGGACAGGGGTTTCACCCCTCCAATTT; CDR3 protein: CASKGTGVSPLQF
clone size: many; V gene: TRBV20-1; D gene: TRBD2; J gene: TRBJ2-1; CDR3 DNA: TGCAGTGCTAGAGGGGGTAGCGGGGCCTTCAATGAGCAGTTCTTC; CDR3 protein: CSARGGSGAFNEQFF
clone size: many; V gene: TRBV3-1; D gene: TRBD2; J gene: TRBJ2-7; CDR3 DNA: TGTGCCAGCAGCCTCAGACTAGCCCACGAGCAGTACTTC; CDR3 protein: CASSLRLAHEQYF
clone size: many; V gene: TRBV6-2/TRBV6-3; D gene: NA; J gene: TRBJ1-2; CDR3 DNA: TGTGCCAGCTGCCTGGACAGCAGAAACTATGGCTACACCTTC; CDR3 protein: CASCLDSRNYGYTF
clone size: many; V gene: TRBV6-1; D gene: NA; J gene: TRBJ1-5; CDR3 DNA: TGTGCCAGCAGTGGAACACTGTACAATCAGCCCCAGCATTTT; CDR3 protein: CASSGTLYNQPQHF
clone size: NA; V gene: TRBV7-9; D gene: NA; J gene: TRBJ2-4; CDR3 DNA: TGTGCCAGCAGCCCCGGCCCGGGGAACATTCAGTACTTC; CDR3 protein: CASSPGPGNIQYF
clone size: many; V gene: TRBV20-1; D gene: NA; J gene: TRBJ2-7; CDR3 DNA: TGCAGTGCTAGGAGAGGGGGACCCGCACTTGGGCCCTACGAGCAGTACTTC; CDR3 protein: CSARRGGPALGPYEQYF
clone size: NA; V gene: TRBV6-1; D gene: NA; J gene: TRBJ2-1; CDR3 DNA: TGTGCCACCAAAGTCGGGGGATCCTACGAGCAGGTCTTC; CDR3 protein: CATKVGGSYEQVF
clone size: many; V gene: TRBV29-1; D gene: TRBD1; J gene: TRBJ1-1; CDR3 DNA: TGCAGCGTGGACAGGGATCTGAACACTGAAGCTTTCTTT; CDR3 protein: CSVDRDLNTEAFF
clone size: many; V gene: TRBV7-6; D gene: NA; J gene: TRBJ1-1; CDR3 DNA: TGTGCCAGCAGCTTAGGAGGGCTTGGTGCAGGTGAAGCTTTCTTT; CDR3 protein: CASSLGGLGAGEAFF